The 24 T cell receptor beta chains below all came from one sample that was sequenced in a study of control samples from healthy donors and cancer patients. The table came from immunoSEQ multiplex PCR; TCRdb's copy has only in-frame clones and leaves some out. The sample has 150,000 to 200,000 clones, around nine tenths seen once; the top ten hold around 1.4%. The sample taken for sequencing was blood. The receptors shown here come from a man aged 30 to 39 in good health.

This clone has just a few counts. This chain joins TRBV19 and TRBJ1-1, with D possibly being TRBD1 (6 bases). Germline CDR1 and CDR2: LNHDA and SQIVND (reference sequence). The CDR3 loop spans 11 amino acids. V was cut by 9 bases and J by 4 bases, with 9 bases left in between. CDR3 sequence: CASEGGTEAFF. In DNA form, the CDR3 reads TGTGCCAGCGAGGGGGGCACTGAAGCTTTCTTT.

This clone was observed a few times. The rearrangement joins TRBV6-5 to TRBJ1-1; D is unclear. Trimming shortened V by 6 bases and J by 5 bases, and 13 bases separated the two germline ends. Germline V lookup: CDR1 MNHEY, CDR2 SVGAGI. The CDR3 has 13 amino acids. CDR3 amino acids: CASSLIEATEAFF. CDR3 DNA: TGTGCCAGCAGCCTGATTGAGGCAACTGAAGCTTTCTTT.

The genes are TRBV3-1 (or the pseudogene TRBV3-2) and TRBJ1-2; D gene uncertain. The CDR3 contains 15 residues. Germline V gives CDR1 LGHDT, CDR2 YNNKEL (reference sequence). V was shortened by 0 bases and J by 2 bases, with 10 bases between the two germline ends. The CDR3 DNA reads as TGTGCCAGCAGCCAAGATATAGGGCGGAACTATGGCTACACCTTC. Protein product: CASSQDIGRNYGYTF.

The chain combines TRBV11-2 with TRBJ1-4, with D uncertain. This CDR3 is 15 amino acids long. The V gene's germline CDR1 is SGHAT and CDR2 FQNNGV. Trimming removed 3 bases at V and 8 bases at J, with 16 bases between. CDR3: CASSFSSRLGEKLFF. CDR3 coding DNA: TGTGCCAGCAGCTTCTCTTCCAGGCTTGGAGAAAAACTGTTTTTT.

The chain is built from TRBV10-3 and TRBJ2-3; D unresolved. The ends were cut back, 2 bases at V and 0 bases at J, with 9 bases in the middle. The germline V gene encodes CDR1 ENHRY and CDR2 SYGVKD. CDR3 length: 15 amino acids. The CDR3 DNA sequence: TGTGCCATCAGTGAGACTACACCCAGCACAGATACGCAGTATTTT. The encoded protein is CAISETTPSTDTQYF.

CDR3 loop: CASMMGGDGYTF. Here the CDR3 DNA reads TGTGCCAGCATGATGGGGGGGGATGGCTACACCTTC. The V gene is TRBV6-5, the J gene TRBJ1-2; possible D gene TRBD1, 5 bases. Germline CDR1 and CDR2: MNHEY and SVGAGI. CDR3 length equals 12 residues. V was shortened by 7 bases and J by 6 bases, with 12 bases between the two germline ends.

CDR3 amino acids: CASSRVNTEAFF. CDR3 coding DNA: TGTGCCAGCAGCAGGGTGAACACTGAAGCTTTCTTT. The genes are TRBV7-9 and TRBJ1-1; D unresolved. Germline CDR1 SEHNR, CDR2 FQNEAQ (reference sequence). Between the trimmed V and J ends, which lost 5 bases and 0 bases, there was a span of 4 bases. The CDR3 loop spans 12 amino acids.

The chain employs TRBV7-9 and TRBJ1-6, with D possibly being TRBD1 (5 bases). Per germline, CDR1 SEHNR and CDR2 FQNEAQ (reference sequence). This CDR3 comprises 11 residues. The V end was cut by 4 bases, the J end by 14 bases, with 9 bases between. CDR3 in DNA: TGTGCCAGCAGCTCTCGGGGGACCCTCCACTTT. Residues: CASSSRGTLHF.

This clone was counted once. This chain connects TRBV4-3 to TRBJ1-2; unclear D gene. The V end was cut by 4 bases, the J end by 6 bases, with 15 bases between. This CDR3 has 14 amino acids. CDR1 is LGHNA, CDR2 YSLEER, per germline. This CDR3 reads CASSLVGMGNGYTF. CDR3 DNA sequence: TGCGCCAGCAGCCTTGTGGGGATGGGAAATGGCTACACCTTC.

CDR3 loop: CASSWDRNTEAFF. The CDR3 DNA reads as TGTGCCAGCAGCTGGGACAGGAACACTGAAGCTTTCTTT. This chain uses TRBV5-4 with TRBJ1-1, with TRBD1 identical over 7 bases. The germline gives CDR1 SGHNT, CDR2 YYREEE (reference sequence). The CDR3 covers 13 residues. V lost 3 bases and J lost 1; bases outside the gene matches: 0.

J is TRBJ1-2 and V is TRBV19; D not certain. This CDR3 spans 16 amino acids. V shed 1 base and J shed 2 bases, with 14 bases lying between them. Germline CDR1 is LNHDA and CDR2 is SQIVND (reference sequence). The chain's CDR3 is CASSIGADLSNYGYTF. CDR3 nucleotide sequence: TGTGCCAGTAGTATAGGGGCGGACTTGTCCAACTATGGCTACACCTTC.

This sequence joins TRBV25-1 and TRBJ2-5; 9 bases line up with TRBD1. Germline CDR1 is MGHDK and CDR2 is SYGVNS. V gave up 4 bases and J gave up 5 bases; unmatched junction bases: 8. This CDR3 has 15 amino acids. CDR3 in amino acids: CASSVGQGWSETQYF. DNA of the CDR3: TGTGCCAGCAGTGTCGGACAGGGGTGGTCGGAGACCCAGTACTTC.

The chain uses TRBV14 and TRBJ2-6; 7 bases agree with TRBD1. The CDR3 consists of 21 residues. The J segment lost 0 bases and the V segment lost 1 base, leaving 15 bases of the junction unmatched. Germline-derived CDR1 and CDR2 are SGHDN and FVKESK. Here the CDR3 reads CASSQGSQIGQADSGANVLTF. As DNA, the CDR3 is TGTGCCAGCAGCCAAGGATCGCAAATAGGACAGGCGGACTCTGGGGCCAACGTCCTGACTTTC.

The chain is built from TRBV5-1 and TRBJ1-4; 10 bases are shared with TRBD1. Per germline, CDR1 SGHRS and CDR2 YFSETQ. J was trimmed by 6 bases and V by 4 bases; bases with no gene match: 12. This CDR3 has 17 residues. The DNA for the CDR3 is TGCGCCAGCAGCCTCGAAGGCCGACAGGGGGCCTATGAAAAACTGTTTTTT. Translating it yields CASSLEGRQGAYEKLFF.

The rearrangement uses TRBV30 and TRBJ1-2, with D perhaps matching TRBD1 (6 bases). Germline CDR1 reads GTSNPN; CDR2 reads SVGIG (reference sequence). Deletions cut 3 bases from V and 2 bases from J, with 10 bases between. This CDR3 spans 13 amino acids. The CDR3 protein is CAWSPRGNYGYTF. The CDR3 nucleotides are TGTGCCTGGAGCCCCAGGGGCAACTATGGCTACACCTTC. Supplemented by reference TRBV30 and TRBJ1-2, the full variable domain reads SQTIHQWPATLVQPVGSPLSLECTVEGTSNPNLYWYRQAAGRGLQLLFYSVGIGQISSEVPQNLSASRPQDRQFILSSKKLLLSDSGFYLCAWSPRGNYGYTFGSGTRLTVV.

The chain links TRBV10-3 to TRBJ1-5, with D unresolved. This CDR3 is 13 amino acids long. Germline V gene lookup returns CDR1 ENHRY and CDR2 SYGVKD. Deletions cut 10 bases from V and 0 bases from J, with 10 bases between. The CDR3 loop reads CATRRDSNQPQHF. CDR3 nucleotides: TGTGCCACCAGAAGAGATAGCAATCAGCCCCAGCATTTT.

The chain combines TRBV6-5 with TRBJ2-7; perhaps TRBD1 as D (6 bases). Per the germline V gene, CDR1 is MNHEY and CDR2 is SVGAGI. V dropped 7 bases and J dropped 8 bases, with 24 bases sitting between them. The CDR3 spans 15 residues. CDR3 bases: TGTGCCAGCACCGAGACATCCGGGACACCCCTTAAGCAGTACTTC. Translated: CASTETSGTPLKQYF.

The CDR3 coding sequence is TGCGCCAGCAGCTTGGCCCAAGCAGTTTTTAGTGAGCAGTTCTTC. Protein: CASSLAQAVFSEQFF. This rearrangement joins TRBV5-1 to TRBJ2-1; D not certain. CDR3 length equals 15 residues. Germline V CDR1 and CDR2: SGHRS, YFSETQ. V was shortened by 0 bases and J by 9 bases, with 16 bases between the two germline ends.

The genes are TRBV19 and TRBJ1-1; D unclear. Trimming removed 1 base at V and 0 bases at J, with 15 bases between. Per the germline V gene, CDR1 is LNHDA and CDR2 is SQIVND (reference sequence). The CDR3 runs to 17 residues. The CDR3 DNA reads as TGTGCCAGTAGTATAGGCGAGGCAGGCCGCATGAACACTGAAGCTTTCTTT. Protein sequence: CASSIGEAGRMNTEAFF. The full variable domain, in which reference TRBV19 and TRBJ1-1 provide the parts outside the CDR3, is DGGITQSPKYLFRKEGQNVTLSCEQNLNHDAMYWYRQDPGQGLRLIYYSQIVNDFQKGDIAEGYSVSREKKESFPLTVTSAQKNPTAFYLCASSIGEAGRMNTEAFFGQGTRLTVV.

The chain is built from TRBV5-5 and TRBJ1-3; tentative D call: TRBD1 (6 bases). Germline V gene data show CDR1 as SGHKS and CDR2 as YYEKEE (reference sequence). CDR3 length: 14 residues. Trimming cost V 4 bases and J 4 bases, with 12 bases left between them. The CDR3: CASSPTGHGNTIYF. In DNA form, the CDR3 reads TGTGCCAGCAGCCCTACGGGACACGGAAACACCATATATTTT.

The chain employs TRBV5-4 and TRBJ2-2; D perhaps matches TRBD2 (7 bases). CDR1 is SGHNT and CDR2 is YYREEE in the germline V gene (reference sequence). The CDR3 runs to 15 residues. V shed 0 bases and J shed 5 bases, with 11 bases lying between them. CDR3 in amino acids: CASSLARGGTGELFF. Written as DNA, the CDR3 is TGTGCCAGCAGCTTGGCCAGGGGAGGGACCGGGGAGCTGTTTTTT.

The genes are TRBV6-6 and TRBJ1-2; TRBD1 matches 10 bases. From germline, CDR1 is MNHNY and CDR2 SVGAGI (reference sequence). With V trimmed by 6 bases and J by 8 bases, 12 bases remained unmatched. This CDR3 spans 15 amino acids. The CDR3 region has the DNA TGTGCCAGCAGCTCTTTCCGGGACAGGGGCGAGGGCTACACCTTC. It translates to CASSSFRDRGEGYTF.

CDR3 DNA sequence: TGTGCCAGCCGTCCTTGCTGGGACCAAGAGACCCAGTACTTC. As protein: CASRPCWDQETQYF. V is TRBV27 and J is TRBJ2-5; D gene uncertain. There are 14 residues in the CDR3. The V end lost 8 bases, the J end lost 0 bases, and 13 bases lay between the germline ends. Germline-derived CDR1 and CDR2 are MNHEY and SMNVEV (reference sequence).

This clone was observed a single time. This chain connects TRBV2 to TRBJ2-1; D unresolved. V gave up 7 bases and J gave up 15 bases, with 13 bases separating them. CDR1 and CDR2 from the germline V gene are SNHLY and FYNNEI. There are 10 residues in the CDR3. The CDR3 sequence: CASKESVMFF. The DNA for the CDR3 is TGTGCCAGCAAAGAGTCGGTTATGTTCTTC.